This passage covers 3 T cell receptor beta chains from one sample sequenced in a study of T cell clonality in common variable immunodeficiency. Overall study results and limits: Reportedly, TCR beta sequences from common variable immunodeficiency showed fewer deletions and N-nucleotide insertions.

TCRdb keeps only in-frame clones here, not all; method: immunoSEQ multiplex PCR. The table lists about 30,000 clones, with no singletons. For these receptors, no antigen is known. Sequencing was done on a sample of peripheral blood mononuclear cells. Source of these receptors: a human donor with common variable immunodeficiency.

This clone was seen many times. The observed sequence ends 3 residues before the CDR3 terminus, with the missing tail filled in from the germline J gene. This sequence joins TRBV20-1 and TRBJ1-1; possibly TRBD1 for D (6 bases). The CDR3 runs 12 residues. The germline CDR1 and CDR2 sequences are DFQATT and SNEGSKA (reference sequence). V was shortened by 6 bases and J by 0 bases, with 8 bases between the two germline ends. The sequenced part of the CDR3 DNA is TGCAGTGCAAGGACAGTGAACACTGAA. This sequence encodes CSARTVNTE. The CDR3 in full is CSARTVNTEAFF.

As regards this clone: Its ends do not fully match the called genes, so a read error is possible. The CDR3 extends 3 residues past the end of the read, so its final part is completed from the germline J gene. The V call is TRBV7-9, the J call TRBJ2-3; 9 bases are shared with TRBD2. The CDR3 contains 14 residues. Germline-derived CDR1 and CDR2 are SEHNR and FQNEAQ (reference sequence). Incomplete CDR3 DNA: TGTGCCAGCAGCTTTAGCGGGGGAACAGATGCG. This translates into CASSFSGGTDA. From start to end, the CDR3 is CASSFSGGTDAQYF.

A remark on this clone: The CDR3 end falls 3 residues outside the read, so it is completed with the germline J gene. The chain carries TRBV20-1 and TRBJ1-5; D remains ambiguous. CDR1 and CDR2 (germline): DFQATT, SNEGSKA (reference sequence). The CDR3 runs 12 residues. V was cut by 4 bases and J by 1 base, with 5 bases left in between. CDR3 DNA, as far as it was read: TGCAGTGCTACTCAGAGCAATCAGCCC. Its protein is CSATQSNQP. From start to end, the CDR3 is CSATQSNQPQHF.